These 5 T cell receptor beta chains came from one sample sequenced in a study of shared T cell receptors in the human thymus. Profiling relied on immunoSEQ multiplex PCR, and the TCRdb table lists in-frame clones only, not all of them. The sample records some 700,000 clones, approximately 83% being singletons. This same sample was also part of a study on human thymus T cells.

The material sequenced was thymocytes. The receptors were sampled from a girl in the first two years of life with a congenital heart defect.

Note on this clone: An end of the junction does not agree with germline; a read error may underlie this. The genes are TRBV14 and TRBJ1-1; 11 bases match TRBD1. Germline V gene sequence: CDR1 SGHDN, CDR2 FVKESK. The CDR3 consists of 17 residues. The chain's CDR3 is CASSQGGPRDRGTEAFF. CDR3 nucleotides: TGTGCCAGCAGTCAAGGGGGCCCCCGGGACAGGGGGACTGAAGCTTTCTTT.

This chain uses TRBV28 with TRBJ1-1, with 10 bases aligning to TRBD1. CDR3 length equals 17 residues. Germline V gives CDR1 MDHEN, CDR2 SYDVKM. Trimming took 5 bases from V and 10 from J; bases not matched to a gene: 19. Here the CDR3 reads CASSKPPPSTGGPAAFF. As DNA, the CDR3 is TGTGCCAGCAGTAAACCCCCCCCCTCGACAGGGGGCCCCGCAGCTTTCTTT.

This CDR3 reads CASSDQGALDEQYF. The DNA for the CDR3 is TGTGCCAGCAGCGATCAGGGGGCTCTAGACGAGCAGTACTTC. This rearrangement joins TRBV5-6 to TRBJ2-7, with 8 bases matching TRBD1. The V segment lost 4 bases and the J segment 5 bases; nucleotides outside the gene matches: 8. The germline CDR1 and CDR2 sequences are SGHDT and YYEEEE. The CDR3 is 14 residues long.

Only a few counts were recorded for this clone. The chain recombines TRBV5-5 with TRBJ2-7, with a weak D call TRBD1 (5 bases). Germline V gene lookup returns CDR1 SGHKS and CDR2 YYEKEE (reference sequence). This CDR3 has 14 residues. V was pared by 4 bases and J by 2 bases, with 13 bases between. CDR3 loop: CASSGSQGPYEQYF. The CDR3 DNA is TGTGCCAGCAGCGGCTCTCAGGGCCCCTACGAGCAGTACTTC.

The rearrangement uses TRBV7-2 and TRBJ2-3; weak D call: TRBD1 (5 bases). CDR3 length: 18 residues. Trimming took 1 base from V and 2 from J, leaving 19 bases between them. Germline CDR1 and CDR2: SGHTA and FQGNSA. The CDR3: CASSLEGIGSPHTDTQYF. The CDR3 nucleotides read TGTGCCAGCAGCTTAGAGGGGATAGGGTCCCCACACACAGATACGCAGTATTTT.